The table lists the clone carrying this T cell receptor (beta chain) with a few counts. What it recognizes is unknown. TCRdb reanalysed the 5' RACE reads using MiXCR and keeps one entry per CDR3 protein. The sample has about 100,000 distinct CDR3 sequences; over 8.5% are singletons. The data derive from a study of T-cell memory formation after mild COVID-19. The wider study: TCR clusters showed largely donor specificity.

Study-wide results and caveats: Second-wave clones reaching peak frequency on day 37 lacked confirmed SARS-CoV-2 specificity. There were some responding clones in pre-infection memory, which suggested that cross-reactive memory had joined. A balance of CD4 and CD8 characterized clones contracting day 15 to 85, whereas later expanders leaned CD4+.

Germline lookup yields CDR1 SEHNR and CDR2 FQNEAQ (reference sequence). The V and J ends lost 5 bases and 2 bases respectively, with 15 bases between them. This CDR3 has 15 amino acids. The clonotype originates from a man aged 18-30 years who had mild COVID-19 (a few samples of this study predate the infection). Cell type and time point are not known. The rearrangement links TRBV7-9 to TRBJ1-1; no reliable D call. Sequencing was carried out using PBMCs or a T cell subset sorted from them (not recorded which). The CDR3 region is CASSNGGGINTEAFF. The CDR3 DNA is TGTGCCAGCAGCAATGGCGGTGGTATAAACACTGAAGCTTTCTTT.